Presented here are 26 T cell receptor beta chains from one specimen sequenced in a study of shared clonotypes between healthy human individuals. The protocol was immunoSEQ multiplex PCR, while the TCRdb copy is restricted to in-frame clones and leaves out a portion. The data show around 700,000 clones, with about 78% seen just once and under 2% held by the top ten. Material: memory CD4+ T cells sorted from blood. Described subset: CD45RA-negative fraction. These receptors came from a woman younger than 45 in good health.

The chain is built from TRBV10-2 and TRBJ2-7; 10 positions match TRBD1. This CDR3 is built from 13 residues. With 11 bases clipped from V and 3 bases from J, the junction kept 7 bases outside the gene matches. Germline assignment: CDR1 WSHSY and CDR2 SAAADI. The CDR3 spells CAAATGGLYEQYF. The CDR3 nucleotides are TGCGCCGCCGCGACAGGGGGCCTCTACGAGCAGTACTTC.

V and J are TRBV7-3 and TRBJ2-7; 8 bases fit TRBD2. J gave up 3 bases and V 1 base, and 5 bases lay outside the gene matches. The CDR3 consists of 15 residues. Per germline, CDR1 SGHTA and CDR2 FQGTGA. In nucleotides, the CDR3 is TGTGCCAGCAGCTTAAAGGGACTAGGGGACTACGAGCAGTACTTC. Its translation: CASSLKGLGDYEQYF.

The chain is built from TRBV11-2 and TRBJ2-7, with a possible D match to TRBD1 (6 bases). V dropped 4 bases and J dropped 12 bases, with 13 bases sitting between them. The CDR3 has 11 amino acids. Germline-derived CDR1 and CDR2 are SGHAT and FQNNGV. DNA for the CDR3: TGTGCCAGCAGCTCCCGACAGGCTCCGTACTTC. Translated: CASSSRQAPYF.

This clone is medium-sized (0.01 to 0.1%). J is TRBJ2-7 and V is TRBV15, with 10 bases that match TRBD2. Germline CDR1 reads LNHNV; CDR2 reads YYDKDF (reference sequence). The CDR3 is made up of 16 amino acids. Germline trimming cut 4 bases from V and 3 bases from J; bases unmatched to any gene: 9. CDR3 sequence (DNA): TGTGCCACCAGCATCCGGCTAGCGGGAGCCGACTACGAGCAGTACTTC. Translated: CATSIRLAGADYEQYF.

This clone was detected once. The V and J genes are TRBV2 and TRBJ1-2, with TRBD1 identical over 7 bases. From germline, CDR1 is SNHLY and CDR2 FYNNEI. The V segment lost 6 bases and the J segment 8 bases; nucleotides outside the gene matches: 12. The CDR3 spans 14 residues. CDR3 nucleotide sequence: TGTGCCAGCAGCCCACAGTGGGAAGGGGGCGGCTACACCTTC. Translating gives CASSPQWEGGGYTF.

The chain carries TRBV5-1 and TRBJ2-7; 7 bases align to TRBD2. CDR3 length equals 17 residues. Trimming removed 4 bases from V and 1 base from J; junction bases left unmatched: 14. Germline V gives CDR1 SGHRS, CDR2 YFSETQ. Written as DNA, the CDR3 is TGCGCCAGCAGCCCAAACCCTAGCGGTGACCCGTCCTACGAGCAGTACTTC. Its protein is CASSPNPSGDPSYEQYF.

The rearrangement links TRBV7-9 to TRBJ2-1; no clear D gene. CDR1 and CDR2 (germline): SEHNR, FQNEAQ (reference sequence). This CDR3 region has 14 residues. Between the trimmed V and J ends, which lost 1 base and 8 bases, there was a span of 12 bases. The DNA for the CDR3 is TGTGCCAGCAGCTTAGTAGGGTCCCTGGATGAGCAGTTCTTC. This translates into CASSLVGSLDEQFF.

The genes are TRBV27 and TRBJ2-1, with 9 bases identical to TRBD2. Trimming removed 0 bases from V and 7 bases from J; junction bases left unmatched: 16. The CDR3 contains 19 residues. Germline V gene sequence: CDR1 MNHEY, CDR2 SMNVEV (reference sequence). CDR3 sequence (DNA): TGTGCCAGCAGTTTATCGAGGAGTTGGGCTAGCGGGACGAAAAATGAGCAGTTCTTC. Translating it yields CASSLSRSWASGTKNEQFF.

In DNA form, the CDR3 reads TGTGCCACCAGCAGAGTAGGTGATTTTGAAGCTTTCTTT. Translating gives CATSRVGDFEAFF. V usage is TRBV15 and J usage is TRBJ1-1; D is unclear. Germline values: CDR1 LNHNV, CDR2 YYDKDF (reference sequence). This CDR3 has 13 amino acids. V gave up 1 base and J gave up 7 bases, with 10 bases separating them.

The chain recombines TRBV5-4 with TRBJ1-1; 9 bases agree with TRBD1. Germline CDR1 is SGHNT and CDR2 is YYREEE (reference sequence). V lost 2 bases and J lost 1; bases outside the gene matches: 3. This CDR3 spans 15 amino acids. Written as DNA, the CDR3 is TGTGCCAGCAGCTTCATACAGGGGGCGAACACTGAAGCTTTCTTT. Protein product: CASSFIQGANTEAFF.

The rearrangement links TRBV5-1 to TRBJ2-7; 7 bases fit TRBD1. The CDR3 length is 16 residues. The junction had 11 bases not matched to a gene; V was cut back by 4 bases and J by 1 base. Germline assignment: CDR1 SGHRS and CDR2 YFSETQ. In nucleotides, the CDR3 is TGCGCCAGCAGCACCGCCGGGACAGACCCTTCCTACGAGCAGTACTTC. Its translation is CASSTAGTDPSYEQYF.

V and J are TRBV25-1 and TRBJ1-2; 9 bases map to TRBD1. The CDR3 is 12 amino acids. The germline gives CDR1 MGHDK, CDR2 SYGVNS. V trimming: 8 bases; J trimming: 8 bases; junction bases outside the gene matches: 6. The CDR3 DNA is TGTGCCAGCTCCCACAGGGGGCTGGGCTACACCTTC. It is translated as CASSHRGLGYTF.

In its sample, this clone was seen once. The chain has TRBV27 and TRBJ2-2; weak D call: TRBD1 (6 bases). The germline gives CDR1 MNHEY, CDR2 SMNVEV (reference sequence). V was cut by 5 bases and J by 4 bases, with 14 bases left in between. The CDR3 sequence is 15 residues long. The CDR3 DNA sequence: TGTGCCAGCAGTCTCCTCACAGGGACCACCGGGGAGCTGTTTTTT. Translation gives CASSLLTGTTGELFF.

The gene calls are TRBV2 and TRBJ1-5; D call uncertain. Germline CDR1 is SNHLY and CDR2 is FYNNEI. V lost 6 bases and J lost 7, with 10 bases in between. This CDR3 is built from 12 residues. The CDR3 is CASRGLSQPQHF. CDR3 coding DNA: TGTGCCAGCAGGGGTCTGAGCCAGCCCCAGCATTTT.

The chain is built from TRBV6-6 and TRBJ1-1, with 8 nucleotides matching TRBD1. CDR3 length equals 14 residues. Trimming removed 4 bases from V and 7 bases from J; junction bases left unmatched: 8. Germline values: CDR1 MNHNY, CDR2 SVGAGI (reference sequence). The CDR3 nucleotides are TGTGCCAGCAGTTTCAACCAGGGGGCTGGTGAAGCTTTCTTT. Translated, it gives CASSFNQGAGEAFF.

This sequence joins TRBV28 and TRBJ1-4, with a tentative D call TRBD1 (5 bases). Germline CDR1 and CDR2: MDHEN and SYDVKM. The V gene lost 9 bases and the J gene lost 0 bases, with 14 bases spanning the gap. The CDR3 is made up of 15 amino acids. This CDR3 is CASQPQAPTNEKLFF. CDR3 nucleotides: TGTGCCAGTCAACCACAGGCTCCAACTAATGAAAAACTGTTTTTT.

The chain combines TRBV25-1 with TRBJ2-7, with 16 bases aligning to TRBD2. This CDR3 spans 17 amino acids. Germline values: CDR1 MGHDK, CDR2 SYGVNS. Trimming at V came to 8 bases and at J to 3 bases, leaving 10 bases not matched to a gene. CDR3 sequence reads: CASGGLAGGPGRYEQYF. CDR3 in DNA: TGTGCCAGCGGGGGACTAGCGGGAGGGCCGGGTCGCTACGAGCAGTACTTC.

This chain links TRBV11-3 with TRBJ1-5, with 11 bases aligning to TRBD1. CDR1 is SGHNT, CDR2 YENEEA, per germline. Trimming took 8 bases from V and 2 from J; bases not matched to a gene: 8. The CDR3 has 16 residues. CDR3 DNA: TGTGCCAGCCAAGGACAGGGGGCGTTGGGCAATCAGCCCCAGCATTTT. It specifies CASQGQGALGNQPQHF. Full variable domain (remainder filled in from reference TRBV11-3 and TRBJ1-5): EAGVVQSPRYKIIEKKQPVAFWCNPISGHNTLYWYLQNLGQGPELLIRYENEEAVDDSQLPKDRFSAERLKGVDSTLKIQPAELGDSAVYLCASQGQGALGNQPQHFGDGTRLSIL.

This clone was counted only a few times. The J gene is TRBJ2-1, the V gene TRBV4-2; 11 bases line up with TRBD2. With V trimmed by 7 bases and J by 2 bases, 7 bases remained unmatched. Looked up from germline, CDR1 is LGHNA and CDR2 is YNFKEQ. The CDR3 runs 16 residues. CDR3 protein: CASNDLAGGAYNEQFF. The CDR3, as DNA: TGTGCCAGCAACGACCTAGCGGGAGGCGCCTACAATGAGCAGTTCTTC.

The rearrangement uses TRBV5-1 and TRBJ2-5; D perhaps matches TRBD1 (5 bases). Germline CDR1 reads SGHRS; CDR2 reads YFSETQ. V dropped 6 bases and J dropped 3 bases, with 12 bases sitting between them. This CDR3 contains 13 residues. Here the CDR3 DNA reads TGCGCCAGCAAAATGGGGCTAGAAGAGACCCAGTACTTC. Amino acids: CASKMGLEETQYF.

The chain couples TRBV7-3 to TRBJ2-5; D remains ambiguous. The CDR3 runs 13 residues. Trimming stripped 5 bases from V and 5 bases from J, with 12 bases between. CDR1 and CDR2 (germline): SGHTA, FQGTGA. The CDR3 DNA is TGTGCCAGCAGCCCCCAACCCGAGGAGACCCAGTACTTC. Residues: CASSPQPEETQYF.

The rearrangement joins TRBV10-2 to TRBJ2-7; TRBD2 matches at 7 bases. The germline V gene encodes CDR1 WSHSY and CDR2 SAAADI. J was trimmed by 4 bases and V by 0 bases; bases with no gene match: 3. There are 14 residues in the CDR3. The CDR3 sequence is CASSESGGWYEQYF. The CDR3 bases are TGCGCCAGCAGTGAGTCCGGGGGGTGGTACGAGCAGTACTTC.

The chain has TRBV7-9 and TRBJ2-5; D may be TRBD1 (5 bases). The V end was cut by 6 bases, the J end by 5 bases, with 16 bases between. CDR3 length equals 14 residues. Germline CDR1 and CDR2: SEHNR and FQNEAQ (reference sequence). Here the CDR3 DNA reads TGTGCCAGCAGTAAAGCCCAGGGCACGGAGACCCAGTACTTC. Residues: CASSKAQGTETQYF. Filled out from reference TRBV7-9 and TRBJ2-5, the complete variable domain reads DTGVSQNPRHKITKRGQNVTFRCDPISEHNRLYWYRQTLGQGPEFLTYFQNEAQLEKSRLLSDRFSAERPKGSFSTLEIQRTEQGDSAMYLCASSKAQGTETQYFGPGTRLLVL.

The rearrangement joins TRBV30 to TRBJ1-1, with D hard to call. V lost 4 bases and J lost 0, with 6 bases in between. The CDR3 sequence is 12 residues long. Germline V gives CDR1 GTSNPN, CDR2 SVGIG (reference sequence). CDR3 amino acids: CAWTSVNTEAFF. The CDR3 DNA follows: TGTGCCTGGACGTCAGTGAACACTGAAGCTTTCTTT. The whole variable domain, filled in from reference TRBV30 and TRBJ1-1, reads SQTIHQWPATLVQPVGSPLSLECTVEGTSNPNLYWYRQAAGRGLQLLFYSVGIGQISSEVPQNLSASRPQDRQFILSSKKLLLSDSGFYLCAWTSVNTEAFFGQGTRLTVV.

This chain joins TRBV2 and TRBJ2-1; D call uncertain. Germline CDR1 is SNHLY and CDR2 is FYNNEI. CDR3 length: 11 residues. V lost 6 bases to trimming and J lost 10 bases, with 10 bases between them. Here the CDR3 DNA reads TGTGCCAGCAGGTTGGGCGCAGAGCAGTTCTTC. It encodes CASRLGAEQFF. Filled out from reference TRBV2 and TRBJ2-1, the complete variable domain reads EPEVTQTPSHQVTQMGQEVILRCVPISNHLYFYWYRQILGQKVEFLVSFYNNEISEKSEIFDDQFSVERPDGSNFTLKIRSTKLEDSAMYFCASRLGAEQFFGPGTRLTVL.

The count of this clone is one. A read error is likely here: a far larger clone is one base away. J is TRBJ2-3 and V is TRBV7-2; the match to TRBD2 covers 10 bases. The V gene's germline CDR1 is SGHTA and CDR2 FQGNSA. The CDR3 totals 16 residues. V shed 1 base, J shed 4 bases, and the junction held 5 bases outside the gene matches. The chain's CDR3 is CASSLGLAGVADTQYF. The CDR3 nucleotides are TGTGCCAGCAGCTTAGGGCTAGCGGGAGTTGCAGATACGCAGTATTTT.